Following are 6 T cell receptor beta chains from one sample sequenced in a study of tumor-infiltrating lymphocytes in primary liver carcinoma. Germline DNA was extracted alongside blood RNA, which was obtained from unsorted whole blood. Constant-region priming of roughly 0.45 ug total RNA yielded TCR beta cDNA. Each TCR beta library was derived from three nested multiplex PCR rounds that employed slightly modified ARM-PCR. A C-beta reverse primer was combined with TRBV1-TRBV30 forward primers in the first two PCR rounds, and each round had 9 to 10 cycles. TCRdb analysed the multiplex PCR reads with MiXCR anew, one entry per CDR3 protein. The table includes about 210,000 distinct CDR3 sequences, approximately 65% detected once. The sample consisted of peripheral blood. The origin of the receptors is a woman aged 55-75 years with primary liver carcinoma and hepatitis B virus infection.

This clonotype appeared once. CDR3 sequence (DNA): TGTGCCACCAGTGATTCTACCCCAGGCCGTGACTACACCTTC. It specifies CATSDSTPGRDYTF. The chain uses TRBV24-1 and TRBJ1-2, with D hard to call. Trimming shortened V by 2 bases and J by 10 bases, and 16 bases separated the two germline ends. This CDR3 region has 14 residues. Germline CDR1 reads KGHDR; CDR2 reads SFDVKD.

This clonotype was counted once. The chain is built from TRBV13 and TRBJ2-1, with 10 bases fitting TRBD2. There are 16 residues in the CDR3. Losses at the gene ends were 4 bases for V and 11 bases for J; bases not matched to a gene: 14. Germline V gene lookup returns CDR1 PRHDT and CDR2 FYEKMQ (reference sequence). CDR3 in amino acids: CASSSSLAGDMNKQFF. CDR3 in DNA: TGTGCCAGCAGCTCCTCCCTAGCGGGAGATATGAATAAGCAGTTCTTC.

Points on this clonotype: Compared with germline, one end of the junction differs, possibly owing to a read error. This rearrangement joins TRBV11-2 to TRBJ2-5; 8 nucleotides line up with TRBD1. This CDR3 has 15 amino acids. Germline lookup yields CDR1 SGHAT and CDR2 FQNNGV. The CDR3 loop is CVSSYGQGWGETLYF. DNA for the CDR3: TGTGTCAGCAGCTACGGACAGGGATGGGGAGAGACCCTGTACTTC.

The CDR3 DNA reads TGTGCCAGCAGCTTAGAAAGGAAGGAGCAGTACTTC. The encoded protein is CASSLERKEQYF. The V and J genes are TRBV11-1 and TRBJ2-7, with D unresolved. The CDR3 runs to 12 residues. V was cut by 1 base and J by 7 bases, with 8 bases left in between. Germline assignment: CDR1 SGHAT and CDR2 FQDESV (reference sequence).

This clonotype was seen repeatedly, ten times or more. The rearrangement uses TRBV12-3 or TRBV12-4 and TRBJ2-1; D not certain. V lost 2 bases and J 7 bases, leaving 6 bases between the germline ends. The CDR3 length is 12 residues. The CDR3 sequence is CASSLRANEQFF. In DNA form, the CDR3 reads TGTGCCAGCAGTTTACGTGCGAATGAGCAGTTCTTC.

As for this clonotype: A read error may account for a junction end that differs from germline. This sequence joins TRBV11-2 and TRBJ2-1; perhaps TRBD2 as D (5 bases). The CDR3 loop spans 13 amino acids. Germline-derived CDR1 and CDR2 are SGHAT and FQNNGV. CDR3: CTSSLTGLNEQFF. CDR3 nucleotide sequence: TGTACCAGCAGCTTAACTGGACTTAATGAGCAGTTCTTC.